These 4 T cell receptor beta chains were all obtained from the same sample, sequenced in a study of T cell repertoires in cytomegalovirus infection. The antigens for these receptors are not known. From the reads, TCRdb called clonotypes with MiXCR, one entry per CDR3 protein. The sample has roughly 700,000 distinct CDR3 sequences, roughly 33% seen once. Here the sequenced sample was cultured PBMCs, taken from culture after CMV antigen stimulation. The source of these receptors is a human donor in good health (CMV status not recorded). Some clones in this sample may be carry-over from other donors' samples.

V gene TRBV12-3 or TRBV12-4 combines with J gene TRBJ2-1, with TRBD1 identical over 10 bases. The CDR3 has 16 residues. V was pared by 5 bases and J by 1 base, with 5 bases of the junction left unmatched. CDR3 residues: CASSPGQGRSYNEQFF. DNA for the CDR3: TGTGCCAGCAGTCCGGGACAGGGGCGATCCTACAATGAGCAGTTCTTC.

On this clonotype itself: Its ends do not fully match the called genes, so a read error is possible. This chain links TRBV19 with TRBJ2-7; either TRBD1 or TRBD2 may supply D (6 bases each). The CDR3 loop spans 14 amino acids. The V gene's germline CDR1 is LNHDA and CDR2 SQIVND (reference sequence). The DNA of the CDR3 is TGTGCCAGTACCGTGGGACACCCGGGGGACGAGCTGTACTTC. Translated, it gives CASTVGHPGDELYF.

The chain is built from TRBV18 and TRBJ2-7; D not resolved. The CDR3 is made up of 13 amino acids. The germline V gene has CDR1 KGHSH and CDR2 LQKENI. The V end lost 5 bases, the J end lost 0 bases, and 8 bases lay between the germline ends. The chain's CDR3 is CASSEYDSYEQYF. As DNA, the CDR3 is TGTGCCAGCTCAGAGTATGACTCCTACGAGCAGTACTTC.

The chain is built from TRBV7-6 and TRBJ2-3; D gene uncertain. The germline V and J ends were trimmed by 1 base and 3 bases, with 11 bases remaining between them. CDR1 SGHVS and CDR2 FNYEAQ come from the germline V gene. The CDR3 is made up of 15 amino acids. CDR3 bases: TGTGCCAGCAGCTTAGGGGGAACGCGTACAGATACGCAGTATTTT. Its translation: CASSLGGTRTDTQYF.